Detailed here is one T cell receptor (beta chain). The antigen this receptor binds is unknown. Base qualities are not provided; no much larger clone lies one nucleotide away. What this sample's time point label stands for: baseline before first vaccination. Vaccinee samples came from UK trials COV001 and COV002, including a single-blind randomized controlled phase 2/3 trial of AZD1222 (ChAdOx1 nCoV-19) in healthy adults. For TCRbeta chain sequencing, PBMC samples from trial participants were taken at day 0 and at day 28 after the second dose. The CDR3 regions of human TCRbeta chains were analyzed by immunosequencing. On the study's bioinformatics: Repertoire TCRs were checked for matches against a reference library of SARS-CoV-2-specific TCRs that had been generated using the MIRA antigen-specificity platform. Breadth was defined as the fraction of unique TCRs that were SARS-CoV-2-associated, and depth was defined as the fraction of total T cells that were SARS-CoV-2-associated. Each spike-specific TCR was assigned to its reactive spike region and to a CD4 or CD8 class using the MIRA data. Log10-transformed breadth and depth values were compared by one-way ANOVA with Sidak's multiple comparisons tests. Drawn from immuneACCESS, this table holds only the in-frame rearrangements with V and J called that TCRdb kept. Clones are partly lost; checked studies trace under half to an unresolved V gene and leave the rest unexplained. For V, J and clone size, that table is used; D and trimming come from the DNA. The sample table contains about 150,000 clones; only one count was recorded for roughly nine tenths of them. About 3% of the sample goes to the ten largest clones.

The germline V gene (reference sequence) supplies CDR1 PRHDT and CDR2 FYEKMQ. Measured from the cysteine to the phenylalanine, the CDR3 is 13 residues long. Only the CDR3 part of the read is kept: 39 bases, read in frame from the first base. Trimming accounts for 2 bases at V and 6 bases at J, while the number of junction bases matched to no gene is 4. This specimen belongs to a study of T cell responses to AZD1222 COVID-19 vaccine (dated by TCRdb to the early 2020s). With respect to the entire study: AZD1222 recipients with second doses at about 4 weeks or about 12 weeks were pooled, because spike-specific TCR depth and breadth did not differ between schedules. Enrollment into the trials was organized by age into subgroups of 18-55, 56-69 and 70-plus years, and those subgroups contained roughly 150, 30 and 60 TCR-sequenced participants, respectively. A total of under 250 trial participants underwent TCR sequencing, of whom 200 to 220 had received two doses of AZD1222 and some 25 had received two doses of the MenACWY control vaccine. Broad study findings and their caveats: In the small 56-69-year group, the increase in depth fell short of significance, most likely because of low power. Because no samples from the day 14 peak response were available, repertoires could be characterized only after the peak T cell response. Participants were mostly white British and included more females than males, and it was suggested by the authors that clonal diversity may have been underestimated. CD4 TCRs associated with the vaccine covered the entire spike protein, and the dominant responses were in regions 160-218 and 743-854. A significant rise in spike-specific TCR breadth and depth was observed after two AZD1222 doses relative to day 0 and relative to MenACWY recipients. Only 5 to 7 AZD1222 recipients were SARS-CoV-2 seropositive at baseline, limiting conclusions about previously exposed vaccinees. Reportedly, close to half of the unique spike-specific TCRs recognized epitopes lying outside the regions that are mutated in the B.1.351 and B.1.1.7 variants.

The source of this sequence is an adult in good health. Material: peripheral blood, obtained on day 0 of AZD1222 vaccination. The sequence is built from TRBV13 and TRBJ2-7; 7 of the junction bases match TRBD2. The DNA reads as follows: TGTGCCAGCAGCTTAACCAGGGAGGGCGAGCAGTACTTC. The encoded protein is CASSLTREGEQYF. With the portions outside the CDR3 filled from the reference TRBV13 and TRBJ2-7 genes, the complete variable region becomes AAGVIQSPRHLIKEKRETATLKCYPIPRHDTVYWYQQGPGQDPQFLISFYEKMQSDKGSIPDRFSAQQFSDYHSELNMSSLELGDSALYFCASSLTREGEQYFGPGTRLTVT.